Sequencing of this T cell receptor beta chain was carried out in a study of blood T cell repertoires in COVID-19. TCRdb's copy holds only in-frame clones and misses some; the assay was immunoSEQ multiplex PCR. The data hold some 20,000 clones, with 80% to 90% observed a single time. After removal of 6 bases from V and 1 base from J, the junction contained 6 bases not matched to a gene. The CDR3 totals 14 residues. CDR1 is ENHRY, CDR2 SYGVKD, per germline. The sample comprised peripheral blood. The chain has TRBV10-3 and TRBJ2-7; TRBD2 aligns across 7 bases. The clonotype originates from a woman of 80 years or more with active or convalescent COVID-19. CDR3: CAISAAGDSYEQYF. The CDR3 DNA reads as TGTGCCATCAGCGCCGCGGGGGATTCCTACGAGCAGTACTTC.